This TCR beta chain was documented in a study of beta chain features in type 1 diabetes. General observations from the study: A moderate, significant TCRB CDR3 shortening appeared in type 1 diabetes across four CD4+ subsets. Patients showed naive, central memory and Treg TCRB repertoires that appeared more similar than those of healthy donors. These data did not resolve whether HLA type affects TCRB rearrangement.

Investigators reverse transcribed all isolated RNA, so they sequenced expressed TCRB transcripts. Clones were read by immunoSEQ multiplex PCR, and TCRdb kept only the in-frame ones, dropping some. The sample lists some 640,000 clones, more than 13% occurring once. Using CD45RO/CCR7/CD25/CD127/CD95/CD27, CD4+ naive, central memory, regulatory and stem cell-like memory cells were sorted. In all sorted populations, purity surpassed 95%. CDR3 length equals 12 residues. V lost 4 bases, J lost 4 bases, and 8 bases lay in between. Germline V gene data show CDR1 as SQVTM and CDR2 as ANQGSEA. This clone was seen only a few times. Its antigen is undetermined.

Sequencing input: naive CD4+ T cells from blood. V and J are TRBV29-1 and TRBJ2-4, with unresolved D. This TCR derives from a man between 18 and 29 years old with type 1 diabetes. CDR3 residues: CSVGEWKNIQYF. CDR3 sequence (DNA): TGCAGCGTTGGGGAATGGAAAAACATTCAGTACTTC.